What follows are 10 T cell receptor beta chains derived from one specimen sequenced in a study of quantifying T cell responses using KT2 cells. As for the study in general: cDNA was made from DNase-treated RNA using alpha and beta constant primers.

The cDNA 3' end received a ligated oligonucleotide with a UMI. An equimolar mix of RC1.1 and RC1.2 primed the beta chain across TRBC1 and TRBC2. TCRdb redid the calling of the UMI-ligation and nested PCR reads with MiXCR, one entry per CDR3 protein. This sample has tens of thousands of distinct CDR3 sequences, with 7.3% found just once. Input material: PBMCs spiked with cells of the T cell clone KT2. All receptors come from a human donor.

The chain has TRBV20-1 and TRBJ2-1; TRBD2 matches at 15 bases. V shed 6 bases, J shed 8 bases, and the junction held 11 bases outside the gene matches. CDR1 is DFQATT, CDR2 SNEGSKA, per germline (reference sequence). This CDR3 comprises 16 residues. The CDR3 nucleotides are TGCAGTGCCCTTGGACTAGCGGGAGGGCCGTCGGATGAGCAGTTCTTC. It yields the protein CSALGLAGGPSDEQFF.

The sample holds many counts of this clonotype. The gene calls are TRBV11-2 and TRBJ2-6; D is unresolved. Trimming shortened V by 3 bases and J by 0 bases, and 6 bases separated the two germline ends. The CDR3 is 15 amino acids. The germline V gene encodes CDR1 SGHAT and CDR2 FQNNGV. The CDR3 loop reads CASSFTDSGANVLTF. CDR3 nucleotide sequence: TGTGCCAGCAGCTTCACAGACTCTGGGGCCAACGTCCTGACTTTC.

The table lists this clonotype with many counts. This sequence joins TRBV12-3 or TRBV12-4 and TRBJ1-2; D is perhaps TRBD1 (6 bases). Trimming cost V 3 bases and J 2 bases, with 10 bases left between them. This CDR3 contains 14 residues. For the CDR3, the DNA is TGTGCCAGCAGTTTGGAGGGACACAACTATGGCTACACCTTC. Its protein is CASSLEGHNYGYTF.

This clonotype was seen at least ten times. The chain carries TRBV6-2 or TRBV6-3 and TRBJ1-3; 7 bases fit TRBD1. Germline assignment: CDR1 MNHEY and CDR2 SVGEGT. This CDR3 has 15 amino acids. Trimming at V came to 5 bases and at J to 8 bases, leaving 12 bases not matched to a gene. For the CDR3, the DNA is TGTGCCAGCAGTGAGCCCACGGACAGGCCGGACACCATATATTTT. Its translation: CASSEPTDRPDTIYF.

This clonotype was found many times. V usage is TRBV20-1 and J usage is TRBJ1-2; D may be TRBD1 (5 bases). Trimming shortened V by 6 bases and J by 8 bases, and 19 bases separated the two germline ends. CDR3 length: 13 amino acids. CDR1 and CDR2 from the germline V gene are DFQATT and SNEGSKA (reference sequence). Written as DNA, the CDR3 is TGCAGTGCCCCTAGGGGAGGCGTCGAGGGCTACACCTTC. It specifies CSAPRGGVEGYTF.

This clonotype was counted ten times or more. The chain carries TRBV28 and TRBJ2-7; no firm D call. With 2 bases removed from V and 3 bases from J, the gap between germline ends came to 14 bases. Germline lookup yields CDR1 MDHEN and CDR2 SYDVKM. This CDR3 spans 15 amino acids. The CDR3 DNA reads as TGTGCCAGCAGTTTAGTGGTAGAGGTCGACTACGAGCAGTACTTC. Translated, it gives CASSLVVEVDYEQYF.

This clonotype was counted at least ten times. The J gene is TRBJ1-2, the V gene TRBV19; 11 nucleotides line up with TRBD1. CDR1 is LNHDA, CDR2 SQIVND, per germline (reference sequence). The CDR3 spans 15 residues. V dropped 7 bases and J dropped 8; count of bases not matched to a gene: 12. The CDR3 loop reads CASTPTDRGLRGYTF. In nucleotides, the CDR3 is TGTGCCAGTACCCCAACGGACAGGGGGCTGCGAGGCTACACCTTC.

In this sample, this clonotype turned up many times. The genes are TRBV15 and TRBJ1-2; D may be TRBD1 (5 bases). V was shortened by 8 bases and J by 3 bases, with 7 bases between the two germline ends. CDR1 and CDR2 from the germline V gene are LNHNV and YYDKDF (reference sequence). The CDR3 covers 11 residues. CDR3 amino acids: CATGTYYGYTF. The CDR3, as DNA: TGTGCCACCGGGACGTACTATGGCTACACCTTC.

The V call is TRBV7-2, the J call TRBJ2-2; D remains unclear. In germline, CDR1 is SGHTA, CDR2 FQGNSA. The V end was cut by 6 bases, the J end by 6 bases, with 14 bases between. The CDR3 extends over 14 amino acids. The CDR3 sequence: CASRDRVVSGELFF. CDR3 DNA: TGTGCCAGCAGGGACCGCGTCGTTTCCGGGGAGCTGTTTTTT.

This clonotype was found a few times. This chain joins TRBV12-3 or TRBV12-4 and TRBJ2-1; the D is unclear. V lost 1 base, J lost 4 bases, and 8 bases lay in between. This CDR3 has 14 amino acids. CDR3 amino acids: CASSLGRMYNEQFF. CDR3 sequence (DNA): TGTGCCAGCAGTTTAGGGCGGATGTACAATGAGCAGTTCTTC.